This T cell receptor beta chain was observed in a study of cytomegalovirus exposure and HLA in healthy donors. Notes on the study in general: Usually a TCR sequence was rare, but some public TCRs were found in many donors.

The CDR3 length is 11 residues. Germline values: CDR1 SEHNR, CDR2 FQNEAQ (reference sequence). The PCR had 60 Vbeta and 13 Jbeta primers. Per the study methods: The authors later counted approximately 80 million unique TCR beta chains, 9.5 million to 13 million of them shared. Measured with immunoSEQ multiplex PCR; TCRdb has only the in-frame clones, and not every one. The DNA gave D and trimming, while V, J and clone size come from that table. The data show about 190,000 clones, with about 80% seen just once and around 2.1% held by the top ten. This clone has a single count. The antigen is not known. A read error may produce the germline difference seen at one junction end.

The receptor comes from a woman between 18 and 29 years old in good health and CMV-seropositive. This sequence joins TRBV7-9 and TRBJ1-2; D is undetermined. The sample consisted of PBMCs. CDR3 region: CSSATSYGYTF. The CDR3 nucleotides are TGTTCCAGCGCTACCTCCTATGGCTACACCTTC.